This T cell receptor (beta chain) stems from a study of T cell repertoires in cytomegalovirus infection. At the level of the study: Selected CMV epitopes included recently identified HLA-C-restricted ones as well as well-studied HLA-B-restricted ones. In public TCR beta signatures, there were indications of both CMV infection and matching HLA type.

A remark on this clonotype: The target antigen is unknown.

The germline CDR1 and CDR2 sequences are PRHDT and FYEKMQ (reference sequence). V lost 7 bases and J 8 bases, leaving 15 bases between the germline ends. The CDR3 has 13 amino acids. MiXCR, run by TCRdb on the reads, gives a single entry per CDR3 protein. The sample has 650,000 to 900,000 distinct CDR3 sequences; almost 30% are singletons. The sequence derives from a human donor in good health (CMV status not recorded). Some clones in this sample may be carry-over from other donors' samples. This chain connects TRBV13 to TRBJ2-4; the D gene is possibly TRBD2 (5 bases). The source was cultured CD8+ T cells from PBMCs, collected from culture after CMV antigen stimulation. The DNA of the CDR3 is TGTGCCAGCACGCGGGCCCGTAATGACATTCAGTACTTC. It encodes CASTRARNDIQYF.